This T cell receptor (beta chain) was sequenced for a study of cytomegalovirus exposure and HLA in healthy donors. Trimming removed 3 bases at V and 3 bases at J, with 12 bases between. The germline CDR1 and CDR2 sequences are SGHTA and FQGNSA. The length of the CDR3 is 14 residues. Study-wide points: Researchers catalogued around 150 TCR beta chains as cytomegalovirus-associated. The productive fraction for most TCR beta V segments was about 87% or about 30% in an earlier analysis. In a later analysis, at a false discovery rate of 0.05, roughly 17,000 TCR beta sequences were associated with HLA alleles.

As to this clone: The antigen is unknown.

60 Vbeta and 13 Jbeta primers were used in PCR. Here immunoSEQ multiplex PCR was the method, and the copy in TCRdb shows in-frame clones only, minus some. This table has under 150,000 clones, approximately 72% appearing once. The sequenced sample consisted of PBMCs. The V gene is TRBV7-2, the J gene TRBJ2-7; tentative D call: TRBD2 (6 bases). The source of this sequence is a woman between 50 and 59 years old in good health and CMV-seropositive. The CDR3 sequence: CASSLGAGLYEQYF. As DNA, the CDR3 is TGTGCCAGCAGCTTGGGAGCGGGCCTCTACGAGCAGTACTTC.